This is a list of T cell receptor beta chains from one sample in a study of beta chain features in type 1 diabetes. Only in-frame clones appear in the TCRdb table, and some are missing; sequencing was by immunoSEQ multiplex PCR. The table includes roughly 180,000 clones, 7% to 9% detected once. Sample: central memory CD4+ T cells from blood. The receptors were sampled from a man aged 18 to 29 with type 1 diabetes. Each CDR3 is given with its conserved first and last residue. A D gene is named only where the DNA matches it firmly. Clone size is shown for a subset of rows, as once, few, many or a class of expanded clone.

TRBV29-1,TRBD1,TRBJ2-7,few,TGCAGCGTTGAAGTCCCCCAGGGGGCCTACTACGAGCAGTACTTC,CSVEVPQGAYYEQYF
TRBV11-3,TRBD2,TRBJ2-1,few,TGTGCCAGCAGCGCGGGGGGCTCTACGTACAATGAGCAGTTCTTC,CASSAGGSTYNEQFF
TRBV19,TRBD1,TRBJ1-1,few,TGTGCCAGTAGTATGGGGGACAGGGAGTACACTGAAGCTTTCTTT,CASSMGDREYTEAFF
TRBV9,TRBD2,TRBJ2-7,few,TGTGCCAGCAGCGTAGGAGGGACTAGCGGCTCCTACGAGCAGTACTTC,CASSVGGTSGSYEQYF
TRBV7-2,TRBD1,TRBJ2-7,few,TGTGCCAGCAGCAACCGGGACAGGGGTTTCGAGCAGTACTTC,CASSNRDRGFEQYF
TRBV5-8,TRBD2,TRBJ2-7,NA,TGTGCCAGCAGTTGGACTAGCGCTGCCTACGAGCAGTACTTC,CASSWTSAAYEQYF
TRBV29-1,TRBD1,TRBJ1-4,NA,TGCAGCGTTTCTCAGGGGGCCTTTAATGAAAAACTGTTTTTT,CSVSQGAFNEKLFF
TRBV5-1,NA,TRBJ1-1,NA,TGCGCCAGCAGCCAAGACCCTCAGGGGAGTAACACTGAAGCTTTCTTT,CASSQDPQGSNTEAFF
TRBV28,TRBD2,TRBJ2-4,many,TGTGCCAGCTCTTCCGGGGGGACCGTAGGAAACATTCAGTACTTC,CASSSGGTVGNIQYF
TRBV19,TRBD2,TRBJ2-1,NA,TGTGCCAGTAGTATAGTCGGGGGGGGGCAGTTCTTC,CASSIVGGGQFF
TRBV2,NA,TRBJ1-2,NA,TGTGCCAGCAGGGACGAGGGGGACTATGGCTACACCTTC,CASRDEGDYGYTF
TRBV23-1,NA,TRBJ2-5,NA,TGCGCCAGCAGTCATCCAAAGACCCAGTACTTC,CASSHPKTQYF
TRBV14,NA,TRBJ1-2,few,TGTGCCAGCAGCCAAGAGGAGGGCTATGGCTACACCTTC,CASSQEEGYGYTF
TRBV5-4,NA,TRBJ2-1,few,TGTGCCAGCAGACCTAGTTTGGAGGCGGACAATGAGCAGTTCTTC,CASRPSLEADNEQFF
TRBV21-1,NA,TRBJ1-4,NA,TGTGCCAGCAGCCCGCCAGCAACTAATGAAAAACTGTTTTTT,CASSPPATNEKLFF
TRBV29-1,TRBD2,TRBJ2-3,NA,TGCAGCGTTATTTCCAGGCGGGAGGGCACAGATACGCAGTATTTT,CSVISRREGTDTQYF
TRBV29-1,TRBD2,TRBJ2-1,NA,TGCAGCGTTGATTCGTGGACTAGCGGGACCCATGAGCAGTTCTTC,CSVDSWTSGTHEQFF
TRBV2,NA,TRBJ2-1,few,TGTGCCAGCAGGTTATACAATGAGCAGTTCTTC,CASRLYNEQFF
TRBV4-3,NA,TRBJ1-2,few,TGCGCCAGCAGCCAAGAGAGACAGGAGAACAACTATGGCTACACCTTC,CASSQERQENNYGYTF
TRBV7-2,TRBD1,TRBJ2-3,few,TGTGCCAGCAGCCTCAGGACAGGGTACCGCACAGATACGCAGTATTTT,CASSLRTGYRTDTQYF
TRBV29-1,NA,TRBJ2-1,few,TGCAGCGTTGAACCCCTAGCTTCCTACAATGAGCAGTTCTTC,CSVEPLASYNEQFF
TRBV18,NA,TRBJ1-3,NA,TGTGCCAGCTCGTTAGGCGGCTCTGGAAACACCATATATTTT,CASSLGGSGNTIYF
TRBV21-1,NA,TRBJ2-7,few,TGTGCCAGCAGCCGCGGGCAGGGAGGACAAGAGCAGTACTTC,CASSRGQGGQEQYF
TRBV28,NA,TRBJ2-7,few,TGTGCCAGCAGTTCCCCTTCACAGGGTGCATCCTACGAGCAGTACTTC,CASSSPSQGASYEQYF
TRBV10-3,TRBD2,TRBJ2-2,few,TGTGCCATCAGTGAGGGGACTAGCGGGGTCGGCGGGGAGCTGTTTTTT,CAISEGTSGVGGELFF
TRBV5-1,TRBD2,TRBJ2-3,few,TGCGCCAGCAGCTGGGGACTAGCGGCAACAGATACGCAGTATTTT,CASSWGLAATDTQYF
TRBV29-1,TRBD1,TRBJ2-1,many,TGCAGCCAGGCGGGACAGGGCTACAATGAGCAGTTCTTC,CSQAGQGYNEQFF
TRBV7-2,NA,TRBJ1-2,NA,TGTGCCAGCAGCTTAGACAGCATTCAGGGCTACACCTTC,CASSLDSIQGYTF
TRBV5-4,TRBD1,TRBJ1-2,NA,TGTGCCAGCAGCTTACCGGGACAGGGGGGATATGGCTACACCTTC,CASSLPGQGGYGYTF
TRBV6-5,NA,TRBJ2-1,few,TGTGCCAGCAGCCCGGGTTTGGGCTCCTACAATGAGCAGTTCTTC,CASSPGLGSYNEQFF
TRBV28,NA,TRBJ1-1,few,TGTGCCAGCAGGCAATTTACAGGTGGGAACACTGAAGCTTTCTTT,CASRQFTGGNTEAFF
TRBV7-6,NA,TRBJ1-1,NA,TGTGCCAGCAGCTTATGGGAGGCGTCGGTTGGCGGAGCTTTCTTT,CASSLWEASVGGAFF
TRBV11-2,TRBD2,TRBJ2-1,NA,TGTGCCAGCAGCGTCCGAGCGGGGGGGCCAGATGAGCAGTTCTTC,CASSVRAGGPDEQFF
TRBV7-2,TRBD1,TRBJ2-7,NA,TGTGCCAGCAGCCAAAACAGGGGGCTTGAGCAGTACTTC,CASSQNRGLEQYF
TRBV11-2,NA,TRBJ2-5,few,TGTGCCAGCAGCTTAGGAGGGAACCAAGAGACCCAGTACTTC,CASSLGGNQETQYF
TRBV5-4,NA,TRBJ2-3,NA,TGTGCCAGCAGCTTGAAACGGAGCACAGATACGCAGTATTTT,CASSLKRSTDTQYF
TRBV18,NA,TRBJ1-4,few,TGTGCCAGCTCACCAGTGCCGGGGTCTCGTAATGAAAAACTGTTTTTT,CASSPVPGSRNEKLFF
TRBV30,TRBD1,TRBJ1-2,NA,TGTGCCTGGAGTCCCGACAGGGGGCATGGCTACACCTTC,CAWSPDRGHGYTF
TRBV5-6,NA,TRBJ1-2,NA,TGTGCCAGCAGCTTGGGGAGCGGGTCGAGTGGCTACACCTTC,CASSLGSGSSGYTF
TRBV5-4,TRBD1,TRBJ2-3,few,TGTGCCAGCAGCCCCACAGGGGGATTAGATACGCAGTATTTT,CASSPTGGLDTQYF
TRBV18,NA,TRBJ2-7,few,TGTGCCAGCCCCCGGTCCGAGCAGTACTTC,CASPRSEQYF
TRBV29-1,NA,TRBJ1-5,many,TGCAGCGTTGCTTTGGCGGCAGGGGACAATCAGCCCCAGCATTTT,CSVALAAGDNQPQHF
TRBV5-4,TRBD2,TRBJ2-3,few,TGTGCCAGCAGCACTAGACTAGCAACAGATACGCAGTATTTT,CASSTRLATDTQYF
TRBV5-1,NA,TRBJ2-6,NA,TGCGCCAGCAGCTCCGAAACTTCTGGGGCCAACGTCCTGACTTTC,CASSSETSGANVLTF
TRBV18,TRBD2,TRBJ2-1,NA,TGTGCCAGCTCCCGGACTAGCGGGGGCCCGAGCTCCTACAATGAGCAGTTCTTC,CASSRTSGGPSSYNEQFF
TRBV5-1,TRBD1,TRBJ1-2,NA,TGCGCCAGCAGGACGGGACAGGGAACAAATGGCTACACCTTC,CASRTGQGTNGYTF
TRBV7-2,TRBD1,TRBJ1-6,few,TGTGCCAGCAGCCCACAGGCGGGACAGGGTTTATCACCCCTCCACTTT,CASSPQAGQGLSPLHF
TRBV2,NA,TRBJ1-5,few,TGTGCCAGCAGTGACCCCTCCTCCAATCAGCCCCAGCATTTT,CASSDPSSNQPQHF
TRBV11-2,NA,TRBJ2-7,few,TGTGCCAGCAGCTTACAGGAATCCCCCTTTTGGTCCTACGAGCAGTACTTC,CASSLQESPFWSYEQYF
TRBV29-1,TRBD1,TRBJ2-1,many,TGCAGCGTTGAACCGGACAGGGGGGCCCAGTTCTTC,CSVEPDRGAQFF
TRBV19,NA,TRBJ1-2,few,TGTGCCAGTAGTATAGTTCCCAGGTTGTCCGGCTACACCTTC,CASSIVPRLSGYTF
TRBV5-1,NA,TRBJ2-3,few,TGCGCCAGCAGTCCTATAGGCGGTTCTGGCGGTACGCAGTATTTT,CASSPIGGSGGTQYF
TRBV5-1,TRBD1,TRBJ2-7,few,TGCGCCAGCAGCCGGACCGACAGGGGTGCCCCCTACGAGCAGTACTTC,CASSRTDRGAPYEQYF
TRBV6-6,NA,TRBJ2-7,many,TGTGCCAGCAGTTACTCCTCCCCAGGGGTAAGCTACGAGCAGTACTTC,CASSYSSPGVSYEQYF
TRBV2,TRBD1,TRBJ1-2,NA,TGTGCCAGCAGCGCCGGGACAGGGGGCTATGGCTACACCTTC,CASSAGTGGYGYTF